The source of this T cell receptor (beta chain) is a study of blood T cells in healthy people across ages (dated by TCRdb to between 2014 and 2016). With respect to the entire study: In model experiments, template switching captured roughly one uniquely barcoded TCR beta cDNA molecule for every two T cells. To avoid experimental bias, donors of different ages were distributed randomly across sequencing lanes. The study analyzed two additional independent replicas of 1 million unique cDNA reads from the same blood draw for two donors, one aged 18 to 30 and one aged 80 or older. The study measured age-related changes in TCR beta repertoire diversity using deep sequencing normalized with unique cDNA molecular identifiers. Four age groups were formed from the donors: young (average 16 years), middle-aged (around 40), aged (over 55) and long-lived (more than 75). On the study overall, not on this receptor specifically: Bulk unsorted PBMC profiling prevented conclusive comparison of naive and antigen-experienced compartments. The CMV infection status of donors was not known, potentially confounding age-related changes in expanded clonotypes. Total diversity estimates from one million sequenced T cells were considered lower bounds and underestimates. There was a strong correlation between observed TCR beta diversity and the percentage of naive T cells measured by flow cytometry. The long-lived group showed more naive CD4+ T cells, fewer expanded clones and increased TCR diversity than the aged group, suggesting age selection. Observed TCR beta diversity per million T cells fell roughly linearly with age, and a significant reduction was already apparent by age roughly 40.

Worth noting for this clonotype: Its binding antigen is unknown. No qualities accompany the bases; no much larger clone lies one base away.

Donors were about 36 systemically healthy Caucasian individuals from Russia aged roughly 6 to 95 years. Roughly 9 milliliters of peripheral blood were drawn from each donor into EDTA-treated Vacutainer tubes. Ficoll-Paque density-gradient centrifugation was used to isolate PBMCs, with at least 7 million per sample. Trizol reagent was used to extract total RNA from the PBMCs, yielding at least 5.5 micrograms per sample. For every donor, flow cytometry on a PBMC aliquot measured the percentage of naive CD45RAhigh/CD27high T cells. Including the terminal cysteine and phenylalanine, the CDR3 comprises 22 residues. The only DNA kept is the CDR3, 66 bases in frame from the first base. V is reduced by 1 base and J by 4 bases, leaving a spacing of 32 bases between them. For CDR1 and CDR2, the germline V gene lists MDHEN and SYDVKM. The receptor library was made with 5' RACE. The run used an Illumina HiSeq 2500. A second roughly 6 to 11 cycle PCR used a sample-barcoded 5' primer and a J-beta primer mix. Each TCR beta cDNA molecule received a unique molecular identifier from a template-switch 5' adaptor carrying 12 random nucleotides. Each sample yielded at least 3 million CDR3-containing paired-end reads. The Mint cDNA synthesis kit, primed by a TRBC-specific oligonucleotide, was used to synthesize first-strand cDNA from all RNA. After uracil-DNA glycosylase treatment, a first 18-cycle PCR used universal primers M1SS and BC2_uni_R on all cDNA. Concerning the study's data processing: Each sample was normalized by randomly selecting 1 million high-quality reads, each carrying a distinct molecular identifier. Reads with shared molecular identifiers were discarded instead of being binned into consensus sequences. MiTCR, run with a Q25 quality threshold and the strictest error-elimination algorithm, handled CDR3 identification, clonotype clustering and error correction. A nonparametric unseen species model with Euler transformation was used to estimate lower-bound total TCR beta diversity. TCRdb reprocessed the public reads (quality trimming at Q25 with fastp, clone calling with MiXCR) and kept in-frame beta chains. Rows with one shared CDR3 protein collapse into an entry with the most common genes and DNA. TCRdb, not the authors, supplied the V and J calls. The sample includes roughly 1.6 million distinct CDR3 sequences, with roughly 32% observed a single time. Together, the top ten hold about 10% of the sample.

This receptor chain uses TRBV28 and TRBJ2-1, and perhaps TRBD1 as D gene, on 7 matching bases. This receptor was obtained from a woman aged 30 to 39 in good health. The specimen sequenced was blood. Here the CDR3 is given as CASSLSRPFYLNQGGRYNEQFF. The DNA is as follows: TGTGCCAGCAGTTTATCCCGGCCCTTCTACCTCAATCAGGGGGGAAGATACAATGAGCAGTTCTTC.